These T cell receptor beta chains were read from a single sample in a study of blood T cell repertoires in COVID-19. TCRdb's copy holds only in-frame clones and misses some; the assay was immunoSEQ multiplex PCR. The sample gives around 120,000 clones, roughly nine tenths of which show up once; 3% to 4% is in the top ten. Material for sequencing was peripheral blood. The receptors originated from a man aged 45-65 years with active COVID-19. Each CDR3 is given with its conserved first and last residue. D genes are given only for firm matches. Size tells how often a clone was seen (once, few, many) or the class of an expanded clone, and some rows leave it out.

clone_size: -; d_call: TRBD2; j_call: TRBJ2-3; v_call: TRBV27; cdr3_aa: CASKLAGGNTDTQYF; cdr3_nt: TGTGCCAGCAAACTAGCGGGAGGGAACACAGATACGCAGTATTTT
clone_size: few; d_call: -; j_call: TRBJ2-2; v_call: TRBV6-5; cdr3_aa: CASSIQGPGELFF; cdr3_nt: TGTGCCAGCAGTATACAGGGTCCCGGGGAGCTGTTTTTT
clone_size: -; d_call: TRBD2; j_call: TRBJ2-1; v_call: TRBV29-1; cdr3_aa: CSAGGTSVNEQFF; cdr3_nt: TGCAGCGCCGGTGGGACTAGCGTTAATGAGCAGTTCTTC
clone_size: -; d_call: -; j_call: TRBJ2-2; v_call: TRBV5-1; cdr3_aa: CASSQARGTGELFF; cdr3_nt: TGCGCCAGCAGCCAGGCCCGGGGCACCGGGGAGCTGTTTTTT
clone_size: -; d_call: -; j_call: TRBJ2-1; v_call: TRBV12-3/TRBV12-4; cdr3_aa: CASSRGNNEQFF; cdr3_nt: TGTGCCAGCAGTCGAGGGAACAATGAGCAGTTCTTC
clone_size: -; d_call: -; j_call: TRBJ1-6; v_call: TRBV9; cdr3_aa: CASREGPGDSPLHF; cdr3_nt: TGTGCCAGCAGGGAGGGCCCGGGGGACTCACCCCTCCACTTT
clone_size: -; d_call: TRBD2; j_call: TRBJ2-7; v_call: TRBV7-8; cdr3_aa: CASSLGLAVYEQYF; cdr3_nt: TGTGCCAGCAGCTTAGGGCTAGCGGTTTACGAGCAGTACTTC
clone_size: -; d_call: TRBD2; j_call: TRBJ2-1; v_call: TRBV4-1; cdr3_aa: CASSHDLRGAGAQNEQFF; cdr3_nt: TGCGCCAGCAGCCACGACCTTAGGGGAGCGGGGGCCCAAAATGAGCAGTTCTTC
clone_size: -; d_call: -; j_call: TRBJ1-3; v_call: TRBV9; cdr3_aa: CASSVATGGRDTIYF; cdr3_nt: TGTGCCAGCAGCGTAGCTACGGGGGGGCGCGACACCATATATTTT
clone_size: few; d_call: TRBD2; j_call: TRBJ2-3; v_call: TRBV11-3; cdr3_aa: CASSSPGLAGSGTDTQYF; cdr3_nt: TGTGCCAGCAGCTCTCCGGGACTAGCGGGCTCAGGCACAGATACGCAGTATTTT
clone_size: few; d_call: -; j_call: TRBJ2-3; v_call: TRBV18; cdr3_aa: CASSPTLDTQYF; cdr3_nt: TGTGCCAGCTCACCAACATTAGATACGCAGTATTTT
clone_size: once; d_call: TRBD1; j_call: TRBJ1-4; v_call: TRBV6-5; cdr3_aa: CASSGQGNEKLFF; cdr3_nt: TGTGCCAGCAGCGGACAGGGGAACGAAAAACTGTTTTTT
clone_size: -; d_call: -; j_call: TRBJ2-7; v_call: TRBV27; cdr3_aa: CASAGGALRHEQYF; cdr3_nt: TGTGCCAGCGCGGGCGGGGCCCTCCGGCACGAGCAGTACTTC